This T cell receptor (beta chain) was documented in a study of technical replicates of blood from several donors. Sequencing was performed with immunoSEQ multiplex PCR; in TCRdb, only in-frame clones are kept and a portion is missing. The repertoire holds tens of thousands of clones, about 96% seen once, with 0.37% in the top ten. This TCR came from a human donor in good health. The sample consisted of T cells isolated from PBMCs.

Here the CDR3 reads CASSRPSDRGIHGYTF. The DNA of the CDR3 is TGTGCCAGCAGCCGACCGTCGGACAGGGGGATCCATGGCTACACCTTC. The chain joins TRBV5-4 to TRBJ1-2; 10 nucleotides align to TRBD1. Trimming at V came to 4 bases and at J to 6 bases, leaving 12 bases not matched to a gene. There are 16 residues in the CDR3. Germline V lookup: CDR1 SGHNT, CDR2 YYREEE (reference sequence).